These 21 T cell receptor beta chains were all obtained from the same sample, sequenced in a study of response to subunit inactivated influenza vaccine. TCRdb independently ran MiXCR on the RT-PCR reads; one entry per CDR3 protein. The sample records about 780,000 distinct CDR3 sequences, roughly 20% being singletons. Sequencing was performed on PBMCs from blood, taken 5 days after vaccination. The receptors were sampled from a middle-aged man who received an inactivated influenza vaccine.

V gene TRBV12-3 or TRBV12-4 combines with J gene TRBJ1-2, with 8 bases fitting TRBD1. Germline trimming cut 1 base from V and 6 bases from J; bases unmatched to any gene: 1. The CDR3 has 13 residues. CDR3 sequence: CASSLDRGDGYTF. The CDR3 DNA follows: TGTGCCAGCAGTTTAGACAGGGGGGATGGCTACACCTTC.

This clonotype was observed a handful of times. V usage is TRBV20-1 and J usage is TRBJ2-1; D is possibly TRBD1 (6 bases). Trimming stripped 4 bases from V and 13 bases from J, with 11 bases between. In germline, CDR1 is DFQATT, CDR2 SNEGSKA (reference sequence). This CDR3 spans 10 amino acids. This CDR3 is CSATGTKQFF. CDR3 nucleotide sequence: TGCAGTGCTACCGGGACAAAACAGTTCTTC.

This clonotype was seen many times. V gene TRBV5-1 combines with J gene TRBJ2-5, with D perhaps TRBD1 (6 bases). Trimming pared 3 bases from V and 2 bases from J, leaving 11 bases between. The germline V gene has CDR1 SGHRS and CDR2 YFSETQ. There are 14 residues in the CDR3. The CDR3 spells CASSSMTGQETQYF. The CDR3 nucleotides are TGCGCCAGCAGCTCAATGACAGGACAAGAGACCCAGTACTTC. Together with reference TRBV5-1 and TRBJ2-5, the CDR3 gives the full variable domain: KAGVTQTPRYLIKTRGQQVTLSCSPISGHRSVSWYQQTPGQGLQFLFEYFSETQRNKGNFPGRFSGRQFSNSRSEMNVSTLELGDSALYLCASSSMTGQETQYFGPGTRLLVL.

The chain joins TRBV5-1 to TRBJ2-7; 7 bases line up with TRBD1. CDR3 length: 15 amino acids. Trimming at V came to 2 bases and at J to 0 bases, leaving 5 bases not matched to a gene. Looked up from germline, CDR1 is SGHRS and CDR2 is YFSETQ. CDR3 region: CASSLDRADSYEQYF. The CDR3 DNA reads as TGCGCCAGCAGCTTAGACAGGGCCGACTCCTACGAGCAGTACTTC.

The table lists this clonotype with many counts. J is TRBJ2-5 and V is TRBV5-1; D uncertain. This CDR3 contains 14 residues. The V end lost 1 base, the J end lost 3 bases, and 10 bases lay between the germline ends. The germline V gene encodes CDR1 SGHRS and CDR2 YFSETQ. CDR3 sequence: CASSLRLREETQYF. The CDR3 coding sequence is TGCGCCAGCAGCTTGAGGCTTCGAGAAGAGACCCAGTACTTC.

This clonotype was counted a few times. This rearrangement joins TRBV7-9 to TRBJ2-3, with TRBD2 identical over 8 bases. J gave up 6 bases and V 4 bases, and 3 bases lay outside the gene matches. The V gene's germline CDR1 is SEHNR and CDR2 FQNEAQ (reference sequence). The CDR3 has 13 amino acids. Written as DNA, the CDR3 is TGTGCCAGCAGCTCCCCGGGGGGGGATACGCAGTATTTT. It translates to CASSSPGGDTQYF.

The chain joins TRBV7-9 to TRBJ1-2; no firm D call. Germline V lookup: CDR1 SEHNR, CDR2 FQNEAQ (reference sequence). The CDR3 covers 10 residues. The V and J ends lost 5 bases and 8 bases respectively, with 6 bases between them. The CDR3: CASSEAGYTF. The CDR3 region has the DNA TGTGCCAGCAGCGAGGCAGGCTACACCTTC.

CDR3 region: CASSKGSGITYEQYF. In DNA form, the CDR3 reads TGTGCCAGCAGCAAAGGTAGCGGGATTACCTACGAGCAGTACTTC. The chain uses TRBV27 and TRBJ2-7; 8 bases match TRBD2. With V trimmed by 6 bases and J by 2 bases, 9 bases remained unmatched. The CDR3 covers 15 residues. From germline, CDR1 is MNHEY and CDR2 SMNVEV (reference sequence).

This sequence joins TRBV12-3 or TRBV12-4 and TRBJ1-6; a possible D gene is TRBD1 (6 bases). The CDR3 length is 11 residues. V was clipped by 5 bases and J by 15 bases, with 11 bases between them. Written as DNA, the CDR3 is TGTGCCAGCAGTCCGGACAGTCGCCTCCACTTT. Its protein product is CASSPDSRLHF.

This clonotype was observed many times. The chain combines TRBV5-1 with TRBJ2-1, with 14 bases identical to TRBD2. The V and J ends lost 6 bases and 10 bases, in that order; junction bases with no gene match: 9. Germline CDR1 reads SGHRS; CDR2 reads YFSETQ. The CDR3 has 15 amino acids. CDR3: CASKPTSGGAKEQFF. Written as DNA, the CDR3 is TGCGCCAGCAAACCGACTAGCGGGGGGGCTAAGGAGCAGTTCTTC.

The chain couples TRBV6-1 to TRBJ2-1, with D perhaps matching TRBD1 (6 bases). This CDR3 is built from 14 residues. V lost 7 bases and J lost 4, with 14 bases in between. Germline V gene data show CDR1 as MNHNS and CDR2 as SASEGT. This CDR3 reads CASTRTAVYNEQFF. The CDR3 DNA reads TGTGCCAGCACCCGGACAGCCGTTTACAATGAGCAGTTCTTC.

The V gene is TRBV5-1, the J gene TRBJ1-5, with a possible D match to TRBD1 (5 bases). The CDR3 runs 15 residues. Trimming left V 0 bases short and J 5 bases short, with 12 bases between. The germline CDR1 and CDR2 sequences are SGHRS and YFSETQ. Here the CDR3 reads CASSLDPGTDQPQHF. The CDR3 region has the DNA TGCGCCAGCAGCTTGGATCCGGGGACCGATCAGCCCCAGCATTTT. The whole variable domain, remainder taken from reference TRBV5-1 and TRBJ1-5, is KAGVTQTPRYLIKTRGQQVTLSCSPISGHRSVSWYQQTPGQGLQFLFEYFSETQRNKGNFPGRFSGRQFSNSRSEMNVSTLELGDSALYLCASSLDPGTDQPQHFGDGTRLSIL.

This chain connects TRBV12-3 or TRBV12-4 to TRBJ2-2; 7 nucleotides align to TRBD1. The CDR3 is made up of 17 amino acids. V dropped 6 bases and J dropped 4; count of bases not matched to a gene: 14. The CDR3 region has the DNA TGTGCCAGCAGCCGGGACAGTTTTTCCCTGGGCACCGGGGAGCTGTTTTTT. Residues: CASSRDSFSLGTGELFF.

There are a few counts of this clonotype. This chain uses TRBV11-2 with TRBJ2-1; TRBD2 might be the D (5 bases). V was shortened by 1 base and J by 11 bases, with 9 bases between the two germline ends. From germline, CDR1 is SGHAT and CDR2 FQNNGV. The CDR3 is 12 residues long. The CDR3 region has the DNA TGTGCCAGCAGCTTAGTCGGAGGACAGCAGTTCTTC. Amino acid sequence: CASSLVGGQQFF.

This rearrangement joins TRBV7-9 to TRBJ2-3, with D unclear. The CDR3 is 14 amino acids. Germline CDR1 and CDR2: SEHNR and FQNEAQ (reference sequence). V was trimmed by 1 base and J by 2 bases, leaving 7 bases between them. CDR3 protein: CASSLEGYTDTQYF. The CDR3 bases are TGTGCCAGCAGCTTAGAAGGTTACACAGATACGCAGTATTTT.

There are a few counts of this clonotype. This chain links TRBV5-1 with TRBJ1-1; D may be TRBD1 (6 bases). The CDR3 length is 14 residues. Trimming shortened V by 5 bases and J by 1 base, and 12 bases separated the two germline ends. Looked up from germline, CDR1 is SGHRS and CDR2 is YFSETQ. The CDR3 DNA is TGCGCCAGCAGGAACCTGGGACAGAACACTGAAGCTTTCTTT. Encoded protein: CASRNLGQNTEAFF.

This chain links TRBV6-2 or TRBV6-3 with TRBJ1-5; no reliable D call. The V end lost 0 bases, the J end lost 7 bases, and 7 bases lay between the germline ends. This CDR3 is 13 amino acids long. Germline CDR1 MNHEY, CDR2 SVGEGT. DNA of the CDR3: TGTGCCAGCAGTTACTCAGATCGGCAGCCCCAGCATTTT. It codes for CASSYSDRQPQHF.

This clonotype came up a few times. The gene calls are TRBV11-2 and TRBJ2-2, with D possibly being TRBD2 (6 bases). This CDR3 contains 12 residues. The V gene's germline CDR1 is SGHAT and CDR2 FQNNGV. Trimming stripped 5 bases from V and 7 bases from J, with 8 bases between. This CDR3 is CASSGGSGELFF. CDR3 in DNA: TGTGCCAGCAGCGGGGGGAGCGGGGAGCTGTTTTTT.

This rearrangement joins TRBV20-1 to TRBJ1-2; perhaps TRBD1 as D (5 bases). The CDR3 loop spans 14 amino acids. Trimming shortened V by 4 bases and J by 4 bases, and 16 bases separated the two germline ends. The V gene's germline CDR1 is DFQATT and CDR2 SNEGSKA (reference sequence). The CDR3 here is CSATPGRTTYGYTF. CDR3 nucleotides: TGCAGTGCTACCCCGGGACGGACAACCTATGGCTACACCTTC.

The CDR3 loop is CASSLELSGATNEQFF. The CDR3 DNA is TGTGCCAGCAGCTTAGAGCTTAGCGGGGCGACCAATGAGCAGTTCTTC. The V and J genes are TRBV7-9 and TRBJ2-1, with TRBD2 matching over 8 bases. The CDR3 consists of 16 residues. V was clipped by 1 base and J by 6 bases; unmatched bases: 8. CDR1 and CDR2 from the germline V gene are SEHNR and FQNEAQ (reference sequence).

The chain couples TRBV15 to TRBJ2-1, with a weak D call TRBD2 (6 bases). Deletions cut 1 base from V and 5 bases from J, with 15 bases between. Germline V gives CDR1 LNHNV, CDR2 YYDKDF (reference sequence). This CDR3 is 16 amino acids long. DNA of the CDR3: TGTGCCACCAGCAGAGGGTCGTCTAGCGCGAACAATGAGCAGTTCTTC. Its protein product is CATSRGSSSANNEQFF.